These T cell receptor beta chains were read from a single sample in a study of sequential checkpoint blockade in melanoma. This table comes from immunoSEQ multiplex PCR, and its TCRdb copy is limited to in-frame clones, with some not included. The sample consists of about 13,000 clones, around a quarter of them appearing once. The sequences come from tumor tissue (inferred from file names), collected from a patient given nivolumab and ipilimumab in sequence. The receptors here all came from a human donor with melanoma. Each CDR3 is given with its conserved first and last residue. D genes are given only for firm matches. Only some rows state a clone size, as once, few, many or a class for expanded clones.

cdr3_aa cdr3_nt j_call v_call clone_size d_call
CASRPGTKGAEQFF TGTGCCAGCAGACCCGGGACCAAGGGGGCTGAGCAGTTCTTC TRBJ2-1 TRBV6-8 many TRBD1
CASSPLAGVWETQYF TGTGCCAGCAGTCCCCTAGCGGGAGTGTGGGAGACCCAGTACTTC TRBJ2-5 TRBV28 NA TRBD2
CASSFPGQGFYEQYF TGTGCCAGCAGCTTTCCGGGACAGGGGTTCTACGAGCAGTACTTC TRBJ2-7 TRBV11-3 NA TRBD1
CASSYPVLGANTGELFF TGTGCCAGCAGTTACCCGGTTCTGGGAGCGAACACCGGGGAGCTGTTTTTT TRBJ2-2 TRBV6-8 many NA
CATSRVRQGYNEQFF TGTGCCACCAGCAGAGTTCGGCAGGGGTACAATGAGCAGTTCTTC TRBJ2-1 TRBV15 NA NA
CASSPNERDTNTEAFF TGTGCCAGCTCACCAAATGAACGGGACACAAACACTGAAGCTTTCTTT TRBJ1-1 TRBV18 NA NA
CSVEDSKGADTQYF TGCAGCGTTGAAGATAGTAAGGGGGCAGATACGCAGTATTTT TRBJ2-3 TRBV29-1 NA NA
CASSLGLVTDTQYF TGTGCCAGCAGCTTAGGTCTAGTGACAGATACGCAGTATTTT TRBJ2-3 TRBV11-3 few NA
CASSVKPGGVLSSGANVLTF TGTGCCAGTAGTGTGAAACCAGGGGGCGTCTTATCCTCTGGGGCCAACGTCCTGACTTTC TRBJ2-6 TRBV19 NA TRBD1
CASSLGRGASSYEQYF TGTGCCAGCAGCTTAGGGCGGGGGGCAAGTTCCTACGAGCAGTACTTC TRBJ2-7 TRBV11-3 NA TRBD2
CASSLDRGAETQYF TGCGCCAGCAGCTTGGACAGGGGAGCGGAGACCCAGTACTTC TRBJ2-5 TRBV5-1 NA TRBD1
CSVIPSGRAREQYF TGCAGCGTGATACCTAGCGGGAGGGCGCGGGAGCAGTACTTC TRBJ2-7 TRBV29-1 NA TRBD2
CASSTGLSYEQYF TGTGCCAGCAGCACGGGGCTGTCCTACGAGCAGTACTTC TRBJ2-7 TRBV9 NA NA
CASVLNPTGTGELFF TGTGCCAGCGTATTAAACCCGACAGGGACCGGGGAGCTGTTTTTT TRBJ2-2 TRBV9 few TRBD1
CASSYSFGSGDEQYF TGTGCCAGCAGTTACTCGTTTGGTTCGGGGGACGAGCAGTACTTC TRBJ2-7 TRBV6-8 few NA
CASTIGLMNTEAFF TGTGCCAGCACCATCGGGCTGATGAACACTGAAGCTTTCTTT TRBJ1-1 TRBV11-3 many NA
CASSYQGYEQYF TGTGCCAGCAGTTACCAGGGTTACGAGCAGTACTTC TRBJ2-7 TRBV6-8 few NA
CASSQDDKGTRPTDTQYF TGCGCCAGCAGCCAAGATGATAAGGGAACACGACCCACAGATACGCAGTATTTT TRBJ2-3 TRBV4-1 NA NA
CASSAPSGSFPGELFF TGTGCCAGCAGCGCACCGAGCGGGAGTTTCCCCGGGGAGCTGTTTTTT TRBJ2-2 TRBV9 NA TRBD2